Below are 22 T cell receptor beta chains sequenced from a single sample in a study of PD-L1 blockade in urothelial cancer. The time point is: pretreatment peripheral blood. Profiled with immunoSEQ multiplex PCR; TCRdb holds only in-frame clones, not every one. The sample has just under 40,000 clones, about nine tenths seen once. The sample here was PBMCs, taken around atezolizumab (anti-PD-L1) treatment. All receptors derive from a woman aged 60-70 years with urothelial cancer.

The chain couples TRBV7-2 to TRBJ2-7; possibly TRBD1 for D (6 bases). Germline lookup yields CDR1 SGHTA and CDR2 FQGNSA. CDR3 length: 15 amino acids. The V and J ends lost 1 base and 0 bases respectively, with 10 bases between them. The CDR3 DNA is TGTGCCAGCAGCTTAGGGACAGTTACCTCCTACGAGCAGTACTTC. Its protein is CASSLGTVTSYEQYF. Combining the CDR3 with reference TRBV7-2 and TRBJ2-7 gives the whole variable domain GAGVSQSPSNKVTEKGKDVELRCDPISGHTALYWYRQSLGQGLEFLIYFQGNSAPDKSGLPSDRFSAERTGGSVSTLTIQRTQQEDSAVYLCASSLGTVTSYEQYFGPGTRLTVT.

The V call is TRBV9, the J call TRBJ2-1; TRBD1 might be the D (6 bases). Deletions cut 4 bases from V and 10 bases from J, with 12 bases between. Per the germline V gene, CDR1 is SGDLS and CDR2 is YYNGEE. This CDR3 comprises 12 residues. CDR3 loop: CASSPRGREQFF. CDR3 bases: TGTGCCAGCAGCCCCAGGGGCAGGGAGCAGTTCTTC.

The chain employs TRBV4-2 and TRBJ2-6; D not resolved. Deletions cut 0 bases from V and 1 base from J, with 10 bases between. The length of the CDR3 is 17 residues. From germline, CDR1 is LGHNA and CDR2 YNFKEQ. The CDR3 region has the DNA TGTGCCAGCAGCCAAGAGAGTTTGAAGTCTGGGGCCAACGTCCTGACTTTC. Translated: CASSQESLKSGANVLTF.

The rearrangement joins TRBV5-1 to TRBJ1-1; D remains unclear. CDR1 is SGHRS and CDR2 is YFSETQ in the germline V gene. This CDR3 has 14 amino acids. V lost 2 bases, J lost 1 base, and 9 bases lay in between. The CDR3 coding sequence is TGCGCCAGCAGCTTTAACGGAGCGAACACTGAAGCTTTCTTT. Protein sequence: CASSFNGANTEAFF.

This clone was observed once. The chain uses TRBV30 and TRBJ2-6; D not resolved. Trimming shortened V by 2 bases and J by 4 bases, and 9 bases separated the two germline ends. This CDR3 contains 14 residues. The V gene's germline CDR1 is GTSNPN and CDR2 SVGIG (reference sequence). Written as DNA, the CDR3 is TGTGCCTGGAGTCTCGGGTTCGGGGCCAACGTCCTGACTTTC. Translated, it gives CAWSLGFGANVLTF.

This sequence joins TRBV28 and TRBJ2-4; D may be TRBD1 (6 bases). V was trimmed by 5 bases and J by 7 bases, leaving 21 bases between them. From germline, CDR1 is MDHEN and CDR2 SYDVKM. This CDR3 has 16 amino acids. The CDR3 spells CASSRTQGLGWNIQYF. The DNA of the CDR3 is TGTGCCAGCAGTCGCACACAGGGATTAGGGTGGAACATTCAGTACTTC.

The gene calls are TRBV29-1 and TRBJ1-1; D call uncertain. V lost 7 bases and J 4 bases, leaving 13 bases between the germline ends. Germline-derived CDR1 and CDR2 are SQVTM and ANQGSEA. There are 12 residues in the CDR3. The CDR3 nucleotides read TGCAGCGCATCGACTATTGGCACTGAAGCTTTCTTT. Its protein is CSASTIGTEAFF. The full variable domain, rest sourced from reference TRBV29-1 and TRBJ1-1, is SAVISQKPSRDICQRGTSLTIQCQVDSQVTMMFWYRQQPGQSLTLIATANQGSEATYESGFVIDKFPISRPNLTFSTLTVSNMSPEDSSIYLCSASTIGTEAFFGQGTRLTVV.

The chain links TRBV4-1 to TRBJ2-5, with 11 bases lining up with TRBD2. The CDR3 runs to 17 residues. Unmatched junction bases numbered 6, after V lost 0 bases and J lost 3 bases. Germline values: CDR1 MGHRA, CDR2 YSYEKL. CDR3 bases: TGCGCCAGCAGCCAAGAGGCCGATAGCGGGAGGGAAGAGACCCAGTACTTC. Protein sequence: CASSQEADSGREETQYF.

J is TRBJ2-1 and V is TRBV5-1, with a tentative D call TRBD2 (5 bases). Germline CDR1 and CDR2: SGHRS and YFSETQ. Trimming removed 3 bases at V and 0 bases at J, with 10 bases between. The CDR3 consists of 15 residues. CDR3 coding DNA: TGCGCCAGCAGCTCCGGAGGTACCTCCTACAATGAGCAGTTCTTC. This codes for CASSSGGTSYNEQFF.

In DNA form, the CDR3 reads TGTGCCAGCAGCTTAACCGGGACTAGCGGGAGGAGTGAGCAGTTCTTC. This codes for CASSLTGTSGRSEQFF. The chain is built from TRBV7-3 and TRBJ2-1; TRBD2 aligns across 15 bases. Germline values: CDR1 SGHTA, CDR2 FQGTGA. V dropped 0 bases and J dropped 9; count of bases not matched to a gene: 3. CDR3 size: 16 residues.

On this clone: The identical CDR3 is also encoded by other nucleotide sequences in the sample. The rearrangement links TRBV29-1 to TRBJ2-3, with D possibly being TRBD2 (6 bases). CDR1 and CDR2 from the germline V gene are SQVTM and ANQGSEA. Trimming took off 5 bases at V and 4 bases at J, with 13 bases between the two ends. This CDR3 has 13 amino acids. The CDR3 nucleotides are TGCAGCGTTATGGGGGGACTGCCAGATACGCAGTATTTT. It encodes CSVMGGLPDTQYF.

The chain recombines TRBV2 with TRBJ2-5; TRBD2 aligns across 9 bases. CDR1 SNHLY and CDR2 FYNNEI come from the germline V gene. The trim removed 3 bases at V and 5 bases at J, leaving 10 bases unmatched. The CDR3 spans 16 residues. In DNA form, the CDR3 reads TGTGCCAGCAGTGATGGCGGGAGGGCCGATGGGGAGACCCAGTACTTC. It translates to CASSDGGRADGETQYF.

The chain is built from TRBV27 and TRBJ1-1; 9 nucleotides match TRBD1. This CDR3 contains 15 residues. The V gene end was trimmed by 5 bases and the J gene end by 3 bases; junction bases not matched to a gene: 7. The germline V gene has CDR1 MNHEY and CDR2 SMNVEV (reference sequence). CDR3 bases: TGTGCCAGCAGTGATGCGGGACAGGGATACACTGAAGCTTTCTTT. Protein sequence: CASSDAGQGYTEAFF.

This clone was picked up one time. The chain links TRBV4-1 to TRBJ2-1; 12 positions match TRBD2. The germline CDR1 and CDR2 sequences are MGHRA and YSYEKL. The CDR3 runs 15 residues. V was clipped by 6 bases and J by 7 bases; unmatched bases: 7. The CDR3 here is CASRHPLAGGNEQFF. The CDR3 DNA is TGCGCCAGCAGACATCCGCTAGCGGGAGGGAATGAGCAGTTCTTC.

This chain joins TRBV29-1 and TRBJ2-3, with TRBD2 as a possible D gene (5 bases). This CDR3 contains 17 residues. Trimming took 0 bases from V and 1 from J, leaving 17 bases between them. Germline V CDR1 and CDR2: SQVTM, ANQGSEA. CDR3 protein: CSVEDLDSERGTDTQYF. Written as DNA, the CDR3 is TGCAGCGTTGAAGATCTCGATAGCGAGAGAGGCACAGATACGCAGTATTTT.

The chain carries TRBV7-9 and TRBJ2-7; 10 bases are shared with TRBD2. CDR1 and CDR2 (germline): SEHNR, FQNEAQ (reference sequence). The CDR3 spans 16 residues. The V segment lost 1 base and the J segment 7 bases; nucleotides outside the gene matches: 10. Here the CDR3 reads CASSLEASSGSEEQYF. The CDR3 DNA is TGTGCCAGCAGCTTAGAGGCCTCTAGCGGGAGCGAAGAGCAGTACTTC. The variable domain in full, with the rest retrieved from reference TRBV7-9 and TRBJ2-7, is DTGVSQNPRHKITKRGQNVTFRCDPISEHNRLYWYRQTLGQGPEFLTYFQNEAQLEKSRLLSDRFSAERPKGSFSTLEIQRTEQGDSAMYLCASSLEASSGSEEQYFGPGTRLTVT.

In DNA form, the CDR3 reads TGTGCCAGCAGCTTGGGACAGGGAGTAGATACGCAGTATTTT. Translated, it gives CASSLGQGVDTQYF. The chain has TRBV5-4 and TRBJ2-3, with 7 bases matching TRBD1. Per germline, CDR1 SGHNT and CDR2 YYREEE (reference sequence). The CDR3 totals 14 residues. The V and J ends lost 0 bases and 5 bases, in that order; junction bases with no gene match: 3.

The chain has TRBV18 and TRBJ2-3, with 7 nucleotides matching TRBD2. J lost 3 bases, V lost 3 bases, and 12 bases had no gene match. CDR1 is KGHSH and CDR2 is LQKENI in the germline V gene. CDR3 length equals 17 residues. The CDR3 nucleotides read TGTGCCAGCTCACCTTCTCCCCGCGGGAGACCGACAGATACGCAGTATTTT. It codes for CASSPSPRGRPTDTQYF.

The chain uses TRBV20-1 and TRBJ2-7; maybe TRBD2 (5 bases). The V end was cut by 6 bases, the J end by 5 bases, with 11 bases between. The CDR3 is 11 residues long. The germline V gene has CDR1 DFQATT and CDR2 SNEGSKA (reference sequence). CDR3 residues: CSAPDFNEQYF. The CDR3 DNA follows: TGCAGTGCCCCGGACTTTAACGAGCAGTACTTC.

Here the CDR3 DNA reads TGTGCCTGGAGTGTTGACAATTTTTATGGCTACACCTTC. Its protein product is CAWSVDNFYGYTF. J is TRBJ1-2 and V is TRBV30, with unresolved D. Looked up from germline, CDR1 is GTSNPN and CDR2 is SVGIG (reference sequence). The V end lost 0 bases, the J end lost 5 bases, and 10 bases lay between the germline ends. The CDR3 length is 13 residues.

The chain combines TRBV28 with TRBJ1-3; possible D gene TRBD1, 6 bases. The CDR3 is 17 amino acids. Deletions cut 2 bases from V and 3 bases from J, with 17 bases between. Germline values: CDR1 MDHEN, CDR2 SYDVKM. The CDR3 DNA reads TGTGCCAGCAGTTTAGGAGACCCGGACAGAGTTGGAAACACCATATATTTT. As protein: CASSLGDPDRVGNTIYF.

This clone was recorded once. The CDR3 spells CASSLGGRGSYEQYF. CDR3 DNA: TGTGCCAGCAGTTTAGGGGGCAGGGGCTCCTACGAGCAGTACTTC. The V gene is TRBV28, the J gene TRBJ2-7, with D possibly being TRBD1 (6 bases). In germline, CDR1 is MDHEN, CDR2 SYDVKM. The CDR3 totals 15 residues. V was pared by 2 bases and J by 0 bases, with 11 bases between. Looking up the rest from reference TRBV28 and TRBJ2-7 gives the full variable domain: DVKVTQSSRYLVKRTGEKVFLECVQDMDHENMFWYRQDPGLGLRLIYFSYDVKMKEKGDIPEGYSVSREKKERFSLILESASTNQTSMYLCASSLGGRGSYEQYFGPGTRLTVT.